Each of the 7 T cell receptor beta chains below was sequenced from the same sample in a study of spatial heterogeneity in lung cancer. As for time point: sample taken at primary tumor resection. The authors sequenced whole RNA from tumor, nontumor lung or frozen PBMC without sorting. TCRdb fed the 5' RACE reads into MiXCR, producing one record per CDR3 protein. The sample records about 39,000 distinct CDR3 sequences, approximately 5.5% being singletons. The sequencing here drew on PBMCs, taken at surgery. These receptors came from a male donor with early-stage non-small cell lung cancer.

This clonotype has ten or more counts. The rearrangement joins TRBV6-2 or TRBV6-3 to TRBJ1-1; 7 bases fit TRBD1. The V gene end was trimmed by 2 bases and the J gene end by 0 bases; junction bases not matched to a gene: 15. CDR1 and CDR2 (germline): MNHEY, SVGEGT. This CDR3 spans 19 amino acids. The CDR3 loop reads CASSYPGQRSPLMNTEAFF. The DNA of the CDR3 is TGTGCCAGCAGTTACCCGGGACAGCGGAGCCCCCTTATGAACACTGAAGCTTTCTTT.

This clonotype came up a few times. This sequence joins TRBV24-1 and TRBJ2-1; tentative D call: TRBD2 (6 bases). Per the germline V gene, CDR1 is KGHDR and CDR2 is SFDVKD. V was shortened by 3 bases and J by 3 bases, with 14 bases between the two germline ends. This CDR3 is built from 16 residues. The CDR3 protein is CATSDTSPRDYNEQFF. In nucleotides, the CDR3 is TGTGCCACCAGTGATACTAGCCCGAGGGACTACAATGAGCAGTTCTTC.

This clonotype was seen a handful of times. The V call is TRBV20-1, the J call TRBJ2-3, with 9 nucleotides matching TRBD2. The CDR3 covers 17 residues. J gave up 3 bases and V 5 bases, and 15 bases lay outside the gene matches. CDR1 and CDR2 (germline): DFQATT, SNEGSKA (reference sequence). CDR3 in DNA: TGCAGTGCTGCCTCCTTGTTCGCGGGGGGGTTAACAGATACGCAGTATTTT. Residues: CSAASLFAGGLTDTQYF.

This clonotype appeared many times. This chain links TRBV11-2 with TRBJ1-5; weak D call: TRBD1 (6 bases). This CDR3 is 16 amino acids long. V was clipped by 5 bases and J by 5 bases, with 19 bases between them. CDR1 is SGHAT, CDR2 FQNNGV, per germline. CDR3 residues: CASSAIRGGLDQPQHF. The CDR3 DNA reads TGTGCCAGCAGCGCAATTCGCGGGGGGCTTGATCAGCCCCAGCATTTT. The complete variable domain, with remaining parts taken from reference TRBV11-2 and TRBJ1-5, reads EAGVAQSPRYKIIEKRQSVAFWCNPISGHATLYWYQQILGQGPKLLIQFQNNGVVDDSQLPKDRFSAERLKGVDSTLKIQPAKLEDSAVYLCASSAIRGGLDQPQHFGDGTRLSIL.

This chain connects TRBV25-1 to TRBJ2-2, with TRBD1 matching 7 bases. V dropped 4 bases and J dropped 1; count of bases not matched to a gene: 3. The germline CDR1 and CDR2 sequences are MGHDK and SYGVNS. This CDR3 spans 15 amino acids. This chain's CDR3 is CASSGQGRNTGELFF. The CDR3 DNA reads as TGTGCCAGCAGTGGACAGGGTCGGAACACCGGGGAGCTGTTTTTT.

This clonotype showed up just a few times. The chain employs TRBV9 and TRBJ2-1; TRBD2 matches at 11 bases. Germline V gene sequence: CDR1 SGDLS, CDR2 YYNGEE. CDR3 length equals 15 residues. The V and J ends lost 4 bases and 0 bases, in that order; junction bases with no gene match: 0. As DNA, the CDR3 is TGTGCCAGCAGCACTAGCGGGAGCTCCTACAATGAGCAGTTCTTC. This sequence encodes CASSTSGSSYNEQFF.

This clonotype has a count of ten or more. The chain employs TRBV6-2 or TRBV6-3 and TRBJ1-6; no definite D call. The CDR3 covers 13 residues. Trimming removed 6 bases from V and 7 bases from J, with 10 bases in between. CDR1 is MNHEY and CDR2 is SVGEGT in the germline V gene. The CDR3 spells CASRDASNSPLHF. CDR3 DNA: TGTGCCAGCAGGGACGCGTCGAATTCACCCCTCCACTTT.